A selection of T cell receptor beta chains follows, all from one sample in a study of beta chain features in type 1 diabetes. Method: immunoSEQ multiplex PCR; TCRdb's copy keeps in-frame clones and lacks some. The sample consists of 300,000 to 400,000 clones, around 9% of them appearing once. The sequenced material came from central memory CD4+ T cells from blood. These receptors were obtained from a man younger than 45 with type 1 diabetes. Both conserved end residues are part of each CDR3. Fields, in order: V gene, CDR3 length, J gene, CDR3 protein.

v_gene: TRBV14; len: 13; j_gene: TRBJ1-2; CDR3aa: CASSRGVDYGYTF
v_gene: TRBV5-1; len: 15; j_gene: TRBJ1-2; CDR3aa: CASSSAGDRDYGYTF
v_gene: TRBV27; len: 14; j_gene: TRBJ1-5; CDR3aa: CASSLRVSNQPQHF
v_gene: TRBV25-1; len: 16; j_gene: TRBJ1-1; CDR3aa: CASSESRPSSNTEAFF
v_gene: TRBV4-2; len: 18; j_gene: TRBJ2-1; CDR3aa: CASSQEVQRADLYNEQFF
v_gene: TRBV5-1; len: 15; j_gene: TRBJ2-5; CDR3aa: CASSLGQTGQETQYF
v_gene: TRBV28; len: 15; j_gene: TRBJ2-3; CDR3aa: CASKAGGRGTDTQYF
v_gene: TRBV6-6; len: 14; j_gene: TRBJ2-3; CDR3aa: CASSFQQGPDTQYF
v_gene: TRBV5-4; len: 15; j_gene: TRBJ2-3; CDR3aa: CASSLGGPHADTQYF
v_gene: TRBV7-2; len: 14; j_gene: TRBJ2-7; CDR3aa: CASSLVFEAGEQYF
v_gene: TRBV29-1; len: 14; j_gene: TRBJ1-3; CDR3aa: CSVDRGGSGNTIYF
v_gene: TRBV6-1; len: 13; j_gene: TRBJ1-2; CDR3aa: CASSSTELYGYTF
v_gene: TRBV15; len: 14; j_gene: TRBJ1-1; CDR3aa: CATSRGGGVTEAFF
v_gene: TRBV28; len: 13; j_gene: TRBJ2-5; CDR3aa: CASSLGDQETQYF
v_gene: TRBV30; len: 17; j_gene: TRBJ1-2; CDR3aa: CAFKGGGRHTDSYGYTF
v_gene: TRBV5-5; len: 17; j_gene: TRBJ2-1; CDR3aa: CASSLYTSGGQYNEQFF
v_gene: TRBV30; len: 12; j_gene: TRBJ2-7; CDR3aa: CAWRGGSYEQYF
v_gene: TRBV6-1; len: 13; j_gene: TRBJ1-6; CDR3aa: CASSEGQKAPLHF
v_gene: TRBV4-3; len: 14; j_gene: TRBJ1-3; CDR3aa: CASSQEFSRPRLYF
v_gene: TRBV15; len: 15; j_gene: TRBJ2-1; CDR3aa: CATSRTSGGRNEQFF
v_gene: TRBV2; len: 13; j_gene: TRBJ1-1; CDR3aa: CASIPGARSEAFF
v_gene: TRBV28; len: 16; j_gene: TRBJ2-5; CDR3aa: CASSTLRLAEQETQYF
v_gene: TRBV7-9; len: 14; j_gene: TRBJ2-3; CDR3aa: CASRLVWATDTQYF
v_gene: TRBV14; len: 14; j_gene: TRBJ1-1; CDR3aa: CASSQDLGRTEAFF
v_gene: TRBV7-2; len: 12; j_gene: TRBJ2-3; CDR3aa: CASSLVVDTQYF
v_gene: TRBV5-1; len: 15; j_gene: TRBJ2-2; CDR3aa: CASSPGRANTGELFF
v_gene: TRBV19; len: 21; j_gene: TRBJ2-6; CDR3aa: CASYQRPGTGNPNSGANVLTF
v_gene: TRBV6-1; len: 15; j_gene: TRBJ2-1; CDR3aa: CASRSDAAGNNEQFF
v_gene: TRBV9; len: 13; j_gene: TRBJ2-3; CDR3aa: CASSGDITDTQYF
v_gene: TRBV28; len: 16; j_gene: TRBJ2-1; CDR3aa: CASKIPGTYTYNEQFF
v_gene: TRBV5-4; len: 14; j_gene: TRBJ1-4; CDR3aa: CASSLDPGGEKLFF
v_gene: TRBV15; len: 15; j_gene: TRBJ2-1; CDR3aa: CATSRDSSGANEQFF
v_gene: TRBV1; len: 15; j_gene: TRBJ2-7; CDR3aa: CTSSQDSQGAGEQYF
v_gene: TRBV21-1; len: 14; j_gene: TRBJ2-1; CDR3aa: CASSRGRVNNEQFF